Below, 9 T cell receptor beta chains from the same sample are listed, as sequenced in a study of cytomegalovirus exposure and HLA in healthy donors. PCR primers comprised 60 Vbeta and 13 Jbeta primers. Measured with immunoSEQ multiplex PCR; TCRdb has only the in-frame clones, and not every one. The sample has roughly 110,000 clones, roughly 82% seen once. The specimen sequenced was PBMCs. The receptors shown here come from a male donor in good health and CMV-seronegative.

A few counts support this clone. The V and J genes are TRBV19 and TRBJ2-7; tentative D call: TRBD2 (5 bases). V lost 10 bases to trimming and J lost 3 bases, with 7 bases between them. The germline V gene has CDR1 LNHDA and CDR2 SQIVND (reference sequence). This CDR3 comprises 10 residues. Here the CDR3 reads CATGDYEQYF. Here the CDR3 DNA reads TGTGCCACCGGGGACTACGAGCAGTACTTC.

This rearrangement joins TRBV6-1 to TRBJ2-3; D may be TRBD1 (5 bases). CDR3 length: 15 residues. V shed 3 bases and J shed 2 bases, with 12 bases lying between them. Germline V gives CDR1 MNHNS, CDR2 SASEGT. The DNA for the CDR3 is TGTGCCAGCAGTGAGACAGTCGAGCTCACAGATACGCAGTATTTT. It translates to CASSETVELTDTQYF.

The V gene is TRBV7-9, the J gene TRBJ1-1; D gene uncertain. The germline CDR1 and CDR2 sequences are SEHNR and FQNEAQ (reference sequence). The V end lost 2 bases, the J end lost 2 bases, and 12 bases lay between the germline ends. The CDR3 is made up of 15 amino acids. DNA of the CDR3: TGTGCCAGCAGCTTATATCAGGCCGCAAACACTGAAGCTTTCTTT. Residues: CASSLYQAANTEAFF.

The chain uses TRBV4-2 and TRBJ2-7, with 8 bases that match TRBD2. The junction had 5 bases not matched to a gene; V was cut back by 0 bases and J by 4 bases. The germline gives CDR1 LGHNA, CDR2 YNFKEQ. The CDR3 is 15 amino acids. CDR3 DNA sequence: TGTGCCAGCAGCCAAGATAGCGGGAAAGGGTACGAGCAGTACTTC. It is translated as CASSQDSGKGYEQYF.

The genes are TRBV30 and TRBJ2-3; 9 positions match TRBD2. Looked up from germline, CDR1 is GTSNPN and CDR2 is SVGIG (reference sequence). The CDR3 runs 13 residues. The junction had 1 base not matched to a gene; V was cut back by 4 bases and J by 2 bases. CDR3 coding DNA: TGTGCCTGGACTAGCGGGGTCACAGATACGCAGTATTTT. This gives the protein CAWTSGVTDTQYF. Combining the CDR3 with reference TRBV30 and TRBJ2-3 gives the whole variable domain SQTIHQWPATLVQPVGSPLSLECTVEGTSNPNLYWYRQAAGRGLQLLFYSVGIGQISSEVPQNLSASRPQDRQFILSSKKLLLSDSGFYLCAWTSGVTDTQYFGPGTRLTVL.

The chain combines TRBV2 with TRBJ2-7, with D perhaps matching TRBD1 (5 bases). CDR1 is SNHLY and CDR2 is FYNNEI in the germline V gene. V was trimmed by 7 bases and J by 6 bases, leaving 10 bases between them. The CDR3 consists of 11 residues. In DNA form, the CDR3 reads TGTGCCAGCAATGTAAGGGGCGAGCAGTACTTC. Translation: CASNVRGEQYF.

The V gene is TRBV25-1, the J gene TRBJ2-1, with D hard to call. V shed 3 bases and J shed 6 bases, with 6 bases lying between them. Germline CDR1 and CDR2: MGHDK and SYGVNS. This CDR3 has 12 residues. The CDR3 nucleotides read TGTGCCAGCAGTGATAGAGGCAATGAGCAGTTCTTC. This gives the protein CASSDRGNEQFF.

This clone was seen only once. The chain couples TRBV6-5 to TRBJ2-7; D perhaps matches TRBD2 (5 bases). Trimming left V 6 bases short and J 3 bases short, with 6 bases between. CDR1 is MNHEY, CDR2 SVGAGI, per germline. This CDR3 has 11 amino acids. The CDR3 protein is CASRDFYEQYF. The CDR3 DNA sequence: TGTGCCAGCAGGGACTTCTACGAGCAGTACTTC.

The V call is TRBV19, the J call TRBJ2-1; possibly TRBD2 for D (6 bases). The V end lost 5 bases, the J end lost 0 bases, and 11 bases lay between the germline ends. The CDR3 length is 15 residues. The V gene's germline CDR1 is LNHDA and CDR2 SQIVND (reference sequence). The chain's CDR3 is CASSADGSSYNEQFF. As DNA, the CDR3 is TGTGCCAGTAGTGCTGACGGGAGCTCCTACAATGAGCAGTTCTTC.